A single sample is the source of the 15 T cell receptor beta chains below, sequenced in a study of PD-1 blockade in classical Hodgkin lymphoma. After autologous stem cell transplantation all patients relapsed, and prior brentuximab vedotin exposure differed between cohorts. Sequencing was performed with immunoSEQ multiplex PCR; in TCRdb, only in-frame clones are kept and a portion is missing. Found here are 50,000 or so clones, 75% to 95% of them singletons; the top ten hold about 10%. The input for sequencing was peripheral blood mononuclear cells (PBMCs), taken before the second cycle of nivolumab. These receptors all stem from a human donor with classical Hodgkin lymphoma.

The J gene is TRBJ1-3, the V gene TRBV9; weak D call: TRBD1 (5 bases). Germline-derived CDR1 and CDR2 are SGDLS and YYNGEE. The length of the CDR3 is 17 residues. Trimming took off 0 bases at V and 5 bases at J, with 18 bases between the two ends. The CDR3 reads CASSVEVGGDIRNTIYF. CDR3 sequence (DNA): TGTGCCAGCAGCGTAGAAGTTGGGGGAGACATAAGAAACACCATATATTTT.

As DNA, the CDR3 is TGTGCCAGCAGTTTCCAGCCGGGGGGGCAAGAGACCCAGTACTTC. Amino acid sequence: CASSFQPGGQETQYF. The chain has TRBV6-5 and TRBJ2-5, with 8 nucleotides matching TRBD2. Looked up from germline, CDR1 is MNHEY and CDR2 is SVGAGI. The CDR3 spans 15 residues. J was trimmed by 2 bases and V by 4 bases; bases with no gene match: 6.

The CDR3 coding sequence is TGTGCCAGCAGTTTCTCGGGAGGAAATGAGCAGTTCTTC. Protein sequence: CASSFSGGNEQFF. The rearrangement links TRBV27 to TRBJ2-1; 7 nucleotides line up with TRBD2. The V gene end was trimmed by 3 bases and the J gene end by 7 bases; junction bases not matched to a gene: 3. Germline assignment: CDR1 MNHEY and CDR2 SMNVEV (reference sequence). CDR3 length: 13 amino acids.

The gene calls are TRBV10-3 and TRBJ1-4, with D possibly being TRBD1 (6 bases). Trimming cost V 10 bases and J 7 bases, with 16 bases left between them. Per germline, CDR1 ENHRY and CDR2 SYGVKD. The CDR3 covers 13 residues. The chain's CDR3 is CATNLQGGEKLFF. CDR3 nucleotide sequence: TGTGCCACCAACCTACAGGGAGGTGAAAAACTGTTTTTT.

The chain employs TRBV2 and TRBJ2-7; D ambiguous. V was trimmed by 3 bases and J by 1 base, leaving 7 bases between them. CDR1 is SNHLY, CDR2 FYNNEI, per germline. CDR3 length equals 13 residues. CDR3 amino acids: CASSEAPSYEQYF. The CDR3 nucleotides are TGTGCCAGCAGTGAGGCGCCTTCCTACGAGCAGTACTTC.

This chain links TRBV7-9 with TRBJ1-5; D might be TRBD1 (6 bases). The germline gives CDR1 SEHNR, CDR2 FQNEAQ (reference sequence). The germline V and J ends were trimmed by 4 bases and 4 bases, with 17 bases remaining between them. The CDR3 contains 16 residues. Here the CDR3 DNA reads TGTGCCAGCAGCTCAAATGGGGGCGCGTGGAATCAGCCCCAGCATTTT. It translates to CASSSNGGAWNQPQHF.

This clone came up a few times. The chain links TRBV5-4 to TRBJ2-7, with 8 bases that match TRBD2. Germline CDR1 and CDR2: SGHNT and YYREEE (reference sequence). Trimming cost V 2 bases and J 6 bases; bases outside gene matches: 4. The CDR3 covers 13 residues. The CDR3 loop reads CASSFPGGGEQYF. The CDR3 DNA sequence: TGTGCCAGCAGCTTTCCCGGGGGGGGCGAGCAGTACTTC.

The chain combines TRBV6-1 with TRBJ1-4; no clear D gene. Germline V CDR1 and CDR2: MNHNS, SASEGT. V lost 7 bases to trimming and J lost 2 bases, with 11 bases between them. The CDR3 consists of 14 residues. This chain's CDR3 is CASTQDATNEKLFF. The CDR3 nucleotides are TGTGCCAGCACGCAAGATGCTACTAATGAAAAACTGTTTTTT.

The chain is built from TRBV2 and TRBJ2-3, with 9 bases fitting TRBD2. CDR1 is SNHLY, CDR2 FYNNEI, per germline. This CDR3 has 16 amino acids. V lost 6 bases and J lost 2; bases outside the gene matches: 9. CDR3 protein: CASSRVLAGDTDTQYF. The CDR3 region has the DNA TGTGCCAGCAGCCGAGTCTTAGCGGGGGACACAGATACGCAGTATTTT.

The chain recombines TRBV28 with TRBJ2-3; either TRBD1 or TRBD2 may supply D (5 bases each). V lost 3 bases and J 2 bases, leaving 9 bases between the germline ends. This CDR3 region has 14 residues. CDR1 and CDR2 from the germline V gene are MDHEN and SYDVKM. CDR3 in DNA: TGTGCCAGCAGTTTTGGGACCTTCACAGATACGCAGTATTTT. Translated, it gives CASSFGTFTDTQYF. The variable domain in full, completed from reference TRBV28 and TRBJ2-3, reads DVKVTQSSRYLVKRTGEKVFLECVQDMDHENMFWYRQDPGLGLRLIYFSYDVKMKEKGDIPEGYSVSREKKERFSLILESASTNQTSMYLCASSFGTFTDTQYFGPGTRLTVL.

This chain connects TRBV4-1 to TRBJ2-5; perhaps TRBD2 as D (6 bases). The CDR3 spans 15 residues. The germline V gene encodes CDR1 MGHRA and CDR2 YSYEKL. V lost 5 bases and J 4 bases, leaving 17 bases between the germline ends. CDR3 loop: CASSSDTSWVETQYF. DNA of the CDR3: TGCGCCAGCAGCTCGGATACTAGCTGGGTAGAGACCCAGTACTTC.

V usage is TRBV25-1 and J usage is TRBJ2-5, with D possibly being TRBD1 (6 bases). CDR3 length: 14 amino acids. CDR1 MGHDK and CDR2 SYGVNS come from the germline V gene. With 1 base removed from V and 2 bases from J, the gap between germline ends came to 8 bases. DNA of the CDR3: TGTGCCAGCAGTGAATGGCAGGGGCAAGAGACCCAGTACTTC. Protein product: CASSEWQGQETQYF. Looking up the rest from reference TRBV25-1 and TRBJ2-5 gives the full variable domain: EADIYQTPRYLVIGTGKKITLECSQTMGHDKMYWYQQDPGMELHLIHYSYGVNSTEKGDLSSESTVSRIRTEHFPLTLESARPSHTSQYLCASSEWQGQETQYFGPGTRLLVL.

The chain recombines TRBV9 with TRBJ2-1, with 13 bases aligning to TRBD2. The CDR3 runs to 15 residues. Germline lookup yields CDR1 SGDLS and CDR2 YYNGEE. V shed 3 bases, J shed 7 bases, and the junction held 4 bases outside the gene matches. The CDR3 DNA reads as TGTGCCAGCAGCGCCCGACTAGCGGGGGGTAATGAGCAGTTCTTC. Its translation: CASSARLAGGNEQFF.

The chain uses TRBV14 and TRBJ2-5; D remains unclear. V lost 0 bases, J lost 4 bases, and 15 bases lay in between. This CDR3 has 16 residues. In germline, CDR1 is SGHDN, CDR2 FVKESK. CDR3 DNA sequence: TGTGCCAGCAGCCAAGAGATCGGACCCAGTCGAGAGACCCAGTACTTC. It translates to CASSQEIGPSRETQYF. Filled out from reference TRBV14 and TRBJ2-5, the complete variable domain reads EAGVTQFPSHSVIEKGQTVTLRCDPISGHDNLYWYRRVMGKEIKFLLHFVKESKQDESGMPNNRFLAERTGGTYSTLKVQPAELEDSGVYFCASSQEIGPSRETQYFGPGTRLLVL.

The chain combines TRBV27 with TRBJ2-2; D perhaps matches TRBD1 (6 bases). V dropped 2 bases and J dropped 4 bases, with 8 bases sitting between them. The CDR3 runs 14 residues. Per the germline V gene, CDR1 is MNHEY and CDR2 is SMNVEV (reference sequence). CDR3 sequence: CASSLVRGTGELFF. CDR3 DNA: TGTGCCAGCAGTTTAGTCAGGGGCACCGGGGAGCTGTTTTTT.